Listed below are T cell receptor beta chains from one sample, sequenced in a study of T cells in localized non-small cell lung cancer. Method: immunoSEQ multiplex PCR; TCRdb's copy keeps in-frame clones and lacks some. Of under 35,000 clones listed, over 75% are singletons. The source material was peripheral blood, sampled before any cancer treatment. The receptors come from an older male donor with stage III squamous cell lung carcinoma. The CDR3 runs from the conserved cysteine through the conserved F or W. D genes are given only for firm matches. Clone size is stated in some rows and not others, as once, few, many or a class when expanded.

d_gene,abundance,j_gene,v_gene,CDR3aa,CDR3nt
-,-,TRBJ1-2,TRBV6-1,CASREDSYGYTF,TGTGCCAGCAGGGAGGACAGCTATGGCTACACCTTC
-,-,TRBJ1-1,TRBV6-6,CASRRTVNTEAFF,TGTGCCAGCAGAAGGACAGTGAACACTGAAGCTTTCTTT
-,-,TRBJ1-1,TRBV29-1,CSVQWARDTEAFF,TGCAGCGTTCAGTGGGCGCGGGACACTGAAGCTTTCTTT
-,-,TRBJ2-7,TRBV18,CASSKGNPSYEQYF,TGTGCCAGCTCAAAGGGAAACCCGTCCTACGAGCAGTACTTC
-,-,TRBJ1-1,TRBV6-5,CASSYSSRDTEAFF,TGTGCCAGCAGTTACTCTAGCAGGGACACTGAAGCTTTCTTT
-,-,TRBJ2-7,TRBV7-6,CASSPGAFSYEQYF,TGTGCCAGCAGCCCGGGGGCGTTCTCCTACGAGCAGTACTTC
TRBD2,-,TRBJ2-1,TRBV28,CASSWGTSKEQFF,TGTGCCAGCAGCTGGGGGACTAGCAAGGAGCAGTTCTTC
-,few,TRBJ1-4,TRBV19,CASSMNREGEKLFF,TGTGCCAGTAGTATGAACAGGGAGGGAGAAAAACTGTTTTTT
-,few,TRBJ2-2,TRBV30,CAWSTATGELFF,TGTGCCTGGAGTACAGCCACCGGGGAGCTGTTTTTT
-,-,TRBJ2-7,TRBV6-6,CASSDPGPRYEQYF,TGTGCCAGCAGTGACCCAGGACCGCGCTACGAGCAGTACTTC
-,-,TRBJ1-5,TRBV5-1,CASSLGPDQPQHF,TGCGCCAGCAGCTTGGGCCCCGATCAGCCCCAGCATTTT
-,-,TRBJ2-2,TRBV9,CASSYRTGAGNTGELFF,TGTGCCAGCAGCTACCGTACGGGGGCGGGGAACACCGGGGAGCTGTTTTTT
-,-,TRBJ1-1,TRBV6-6,CASRGGRMNTEAFF,TGTGCCAGCCGCGGGGGGCGCATGAACACTGAAGCTTTCTTT
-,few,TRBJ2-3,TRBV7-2,CASSSADTQYF,TGTGCCAGCAGCTCCGCAGATACGCAGTATTTT
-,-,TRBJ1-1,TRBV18,CASSPQRGNQGRAEAFF,TGTGCCAGCTCACCCCAACGCGGCAACCAGGGGAGGGCTGAAGCTTTCTTT
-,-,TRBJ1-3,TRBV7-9,CASSPRRGSGNTIYF,TGTGCCAGCAGCCCCCGCAGGGGCTCTGGAAACACCATATATTTT
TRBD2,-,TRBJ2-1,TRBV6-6,CASSLPQGGMNEQFF,TGTGCCAGCAGTCTCCCCCAGGGAGGGATGAATGAGCAGTTCTTC
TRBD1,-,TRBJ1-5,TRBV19,CASRGQGGGQPQHF,TGTGCCAGTAGGGGACAGGGAGGAGGACAGCCCCAGCATTTT
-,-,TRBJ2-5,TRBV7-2,CASSLGAETQYF,TGTGCCAGCAGCCTGGGGGCGGAGACCCAGTACTTC
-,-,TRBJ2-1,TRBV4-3,CASSQDSTGNYNEQFF,TGCGCCAGCAGCCAAGATTCTACAGGAAACTACAATGAGCAGTTCTTC
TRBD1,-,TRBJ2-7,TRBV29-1,CSVEGQGAVYEQYF,TGCAGCGTTGAGGGGCAGGGGGCTGTCTACGAGCAGTACTTC
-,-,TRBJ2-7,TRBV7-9,CASSLQGPHYEQYF,TGTGCCAGCAGCTTGCAGGGACCCCACTACGAGCAGTACTTC
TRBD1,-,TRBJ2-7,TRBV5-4,CASSPQTGIYEQYF,TGTGCCAGCAGCCCTCAGACAGGGATCTACGAGCAGTACTTC
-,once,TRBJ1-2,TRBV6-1,CASRRGGGGYGYTF,TGTGCCAGCAGGCGGGGAGGTGGCGGCTATGGCTACACCTTC
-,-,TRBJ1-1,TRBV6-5,CASSYFGFTEAFF,TGTGCCAGCAGTTACTTTGGCTTCACTGAAGCTTTCTTT
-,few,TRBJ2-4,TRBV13,CASSHRDLAKNIQYF,TGTGCCAGCAGCCACAGGGACTTAGCCAAAAACATTCAGTACTTC
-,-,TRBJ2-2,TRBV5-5,CASSPRAEPRGELFF,TGTGCCAGCAGCCCGCGGGCGGAGCCTAGGGGGGAGCTGTTTTTT
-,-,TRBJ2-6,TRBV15,CATSRTDSGANVLTF,TGTGCCACCAGCAGAACGGACTCTGGGGCCAACGTCCTGACTTTC
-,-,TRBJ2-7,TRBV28,CASSLLFYEQYF,TGTGCCAGCAGTTTACTCTTCTACGAGCAGTACTTC
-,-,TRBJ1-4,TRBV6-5,CASSYADGNEKLFF,TGTGCCAGCAGTTACGCCGACGGGAATGAAAAACTGTTTTTT
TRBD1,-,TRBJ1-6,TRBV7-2,CASSFSGTGASYNSPLHF,TGTGCCAGCAGCTTCTCCGGGACAGGGGCTTCCTATAATTCACCCCTCCACTTT
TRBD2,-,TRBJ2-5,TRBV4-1,CASSQDPFFSGGRKETQYF,TGCGCCAGCAGCCAAGATCCTTTCTTTAGCGGGGGGAGGAAAGAGACCCAGTACTTC
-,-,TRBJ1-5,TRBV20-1,CSASTGTPQHF,TGCAGTGCAAGCACAGGGACGCCCCAGCATTTT
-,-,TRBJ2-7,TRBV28,CASSSAQGHAYEQYF,TGTGCCAGCAGTTCGGCGCAGGGGCATGCCTACGAGCAGTACTTC
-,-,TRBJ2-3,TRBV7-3,CASSVGTVGETDTQYF,TGTGCCAGCAGCGTCGGGACCGTCGGTGAGACAGATACGCAGTATTTT
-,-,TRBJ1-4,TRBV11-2,CASSLNREDEKLFF,TGTGCCAGCAGCTTGAACAGGGAGGATGAAAAACTGTTTTTT
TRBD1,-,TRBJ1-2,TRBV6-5,CASSRQGSRYGYTF,TGTGCCAGCAGTAGACAGGGATCTCGCTATGGCTACACCTTC
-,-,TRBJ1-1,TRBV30,CAWSPDLNTEAFF,TGTGCCTGGAGTCCAGACCTAAACACTGAAGCTTTCTTT
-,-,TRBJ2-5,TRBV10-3,CAISTMYQETQYF,TGTGCCATCAGCACGATGTACCAAGAGACCCAGTACTTC
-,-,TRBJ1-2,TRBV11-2,CASRSIRGPSFVYGYTF,TGTGCCAGCAGGTCGATACGGGGGCCGTCTTTTGTCTATGGCTACACCTTC
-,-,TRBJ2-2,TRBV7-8,CASSLVGRKAGELFF,TGTGCCAGCAGCTTAGTGGGTAGGAAGGCCGGGGAGCTGTTTTTT
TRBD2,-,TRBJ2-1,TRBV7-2,CASSDIPGLAGDEQFF,TGTGCCAGCAGCGATATACCGGGACTAGCGGGAGACGAGCAGTTCTTC
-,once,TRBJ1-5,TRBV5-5,CASSLVRTAGNQPQHF,TGTGCCAGCAGCTTGGTGAGGACCGCGGGGAATCAGCCCCAGCATTTT
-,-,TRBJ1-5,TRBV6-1,CASSQNQPQHF,TGTGCCAGCAGCCAAAATCAGCCCCAGCATTTT
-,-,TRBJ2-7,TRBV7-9,CASSPSAVAYEQYF,TGTGCCAGCAGCCCATCGGCGGTGGCGTACGAGCAGTACTTC
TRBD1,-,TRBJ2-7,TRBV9,CASSPTARTGNPYEQYF,TGTGCCAGCAGCCCCACGGCGAGGACAGGGAACCCCTACGAGCAGTACTTC
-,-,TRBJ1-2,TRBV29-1,CSAREDSNYGYTF,TGCAGCGCGAGGGAGGACAGTAACTATGGCTACACCTTC
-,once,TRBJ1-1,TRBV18,CASSPPGNTEAFF,TGTGCCAGCTCACCTCCAGGGAACACTGAAGCTTTCTTT
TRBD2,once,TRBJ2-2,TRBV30,CAWSLKGTSSGELFF,TGTGCCTGGAGCCTTAAAGGGACTAGCAGCGGGGAGCTGTTTTTT
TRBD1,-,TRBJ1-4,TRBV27,CASRRTGGGEKLFF,TGTGCCAGCAGGCGGACAGGGGGAGGTGAAAAACTGTTTTTT
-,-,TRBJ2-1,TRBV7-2,CASSLEVQSYNEQFF,TGTGCCAGCAGCTTAGAAGTGCAGTCCTACAATGAGCAGTTCTTC
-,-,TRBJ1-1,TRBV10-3,CAISGGKDRDEAFF,TGTGCCATCAGTGGCGGTAAAGACCGAGATGAAGCTTTCTTT
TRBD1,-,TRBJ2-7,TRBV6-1,CASTGTGLNEQYF,TGTGCCAGCACGGGGACAGGCCTCAACGAGCAGTACTTC